The clone carrying this TCR beta chain was counted a few times. The antigen is unknown. The data were taken from a study of identical twins. Study findings and constraints: Alpha sequences out of frame and shared by twins had excess low generation probability. It was cross-sectional statistical analysis, not following the same donors, that the conclusions relied on.

The CDR3 totals 15 residues. J gave up 6 bases and V 0 bases, and 6 bases lay outside the gene matches. CDR1 and CDR2 from the germline V gene are SGHRS and YFSETQ. Via MiXCR, TCRdb re-called the 5' RACE reads, giving one row per CDR3 protein. The sample has around 280,000 distinct CDR3 sequences; about 8.1% are singletons. A further study also used this sample, focusing on yellow fever vaccine responses in identical twins.

The chain carries TRBV5-1 and TRBJ2-3, with 8 bases aligning to TRBD2. This TCR was sampled from a woman between 18 and 29 years old in good health. Sequencing was performed on memory (CD45RO+) T cells sorted from blood. The CDR3, as DNA: TGCGCCAGCAGCTTGGTCGGACTAGCAACCGATACGCAGTATTTT. It translates to CASSLVGLATDTQYF.